This entry is about one T cell receptor beta chain. The CDR3 length is 17 residues. Per the germline V gene, CDR1 is MGHDK and CDR2 is SYGVNS. The V gene end was trimmed by 3 bases and the J gene end by 3 bases; junction bases not matched to a gene: 5. The sample comes from a study of blood T cell repertoires in COVID-19. Libraries were prepared by immunoSEQ multiplex PCR; TCRdb keeps only in-frame clonotypes and omits some of them. There are 120,000 to 150,000 clones in the sample; more than 65% occur only once, and roughly 4.3% lies in the top ten. The sample was peripheral blood. This clonotype was sampled from a man between 60 and 70 years old with acute or convalescent COVID-19. The rearrangement uses TRBV25-1 and TRBJ2-1, with 13 bases fitting TRBD2. This chain's CDR3 is CASSDGLAGVLYNEQFF. The CDR3 nucleotides are TGTGCCAGCAGTGATGGACTAGCGGGAGTTCTCTACAATGAGCAGTTCTTC. Supplemented by reference TRBV25-1 and TRBJ2-1, the full variable domain reads EADIYQTPRYLVIGTGKKITLECSQTMGHDKMYWYQQDPGMELHLIHYSYGVNSTEKGDLSSESTVSRIRTEHFPLTLESARPSHTSQYLCASSDGLAGVLYNEQFFGPGTRLTVL.